The clone carrying this T cell receptor beta chain has only a few counts. The source of the sample is a study of blood T cell repertoires in COVID-19. The overall study: COVID-19 samples, acute and convalescent, were from the United States, Italy and Spain.

The length of the CDR3 is 16 residues. Trimming took off 2 bases at V and 4 bases at J, with 17 bases between the two ends. Germline lookup yields CDR1 MNHEY and CDR2 SVGAGI. TCRdb keeps only in-frame clones here, not all; method: immunoSEQ multiplex PCR. The sample shows hundreds of thousands of clones, about 83% of them seen only once. The gene calls are TRBV6-5 and TRBJ1-2; possibly TRBD1 for D (6 bases). This TCR came from a woman aged 40-49 years with active or convalescent COVID-19. The specimen was peripheral blood. The CDR3 nucleotides read TGTGCCAGCAGTTACGTCGGGGGGGGCGGTGGCTATGGCTACACCTTC. Residues: CASSYVGGGGGYGYTF.